One sample yielded the 3 T cell receptor beta chains listed below, sequenced in a study of tumor-infiltrating lymphocytes in primary liver carcinoma. TCR beta cDNA was prepared out of approximately 500 ng total RNA by means of a constant-region primer. Nested multiplex PCR, run for three rounds with slightly modified ARM-PCR, yielded TCR beta libraries. The two initial PCR rounds, about 9 cycles each, used TRBV1-TRBV30 forward and C-beta reverse primers. MiXCR was run by TCRdb on the multiplex PCR reads, yielding one entry per CDR3 protein. Here the sample spans approximately 100,000 distinct CDR3 sequences, approximately 70% being singletons. The study co-extracted DNA and RNA from 20-30 mg of unsorted bulk tissue. What was sequenced was liver tumor tissue from sampling region 2. Subset reported: tumor region T2, inferior pole. The source of these receptors is a woman aged 55-69 years with primary liver carcinoma and hepatitis B virus infection.

Note on this clonotype: Since a much larger clone is just one base distant, this may be a read error. The genes are TRBV5-6 and TRBJ1-3; D ambiguous. The CDR3 contains 12 residues. In germline, CDR1 is SGHDT, CDR2 YYEEEE. The CDR3 DNA reads as TGTGCCAGCAGCGGCTCTGGAGACACCATATATTTT. Translating gives CASSGSGDTIYF.

The V call is TRBV5-1, the J call TRBJ1-5; a weak D match, TRBD1 (5 bases). Per the germline V gene, CDR1 is SGHRS and CDR2 is YFSETQ. The CDR3 extends over 15 amino acids. Trimming took off 3 bases at V and 1 base at J, with 11 bases between the two ends. For the CDR3, the DNA is TGCGCCAGCAGCTCGGGACCAGGGAGCAATCAGCCCCAGCATTTT. Its translation: CASSSGPGSNQPQHF.

This clonotype has more than one count but fewer than ten. The chain combines TRBV28 with TRBJ2-7, with unresolved D. Trimming removed 5 bases at V and 3 bases at J, with 11 bases between. Germline V CDR1 and CDR2: MDHEN, SYDVKM. The CDR3 covers 13 residues. The CDR3 is CASSPTNSYEQYF. CDR3 DNA sequence: TGTGCCAGCAGTCCCACCAACAGCTACGAGCAGTACTTC.